The 2 T cell receptor beta chains below all came from one sample that was sequenced in a study of blood T cell repertoires in COVID-19. Repertoires were generated with immunoSEQ multiplex PCR, while TCRdb's copy carries only in-frame clones and drops some. The data contain roughly 310,000 clones, over 75% of them singletons. Material for sequencing was peripheral blood. The receptors were gathered from a woman aged 45-65 years with active or convalescent COVID-19.

This chain connects TRBV5-4 to TRBJ2-7; 7 bases match TRBD2. CDR1 is SGHNT and CDR2 is YYREEE in the germline V gene (reference sequence). The CDR3 is 15 amino acids. The J segment lost 3 bases and the V segment lost 2 bases, leaving 8 bases of the junction unmatched. CDR3 sequence (DNA): TGTGCCAGCAGCTTCGCTGGGGGGGGGAACTACGAGCAGTACTTC. Encoded protein: CASSFAGGGNYEQYF.

This chain joins TRBV5-1 and TRBJ2-5; 7 nucleotides line up with TRBD1. The V segment lost 2 bases and the J segment 2 bases; nucleotides outside the gene matches: 3. The CDR3 runs to 14 residues. From germline, CDR1 is SGHRS and CDR2 YFSETQ. CDR3 amino acids: CASSFARGQETQYF. CDR3 nucleotide sequence: TGCGCCAGCAGCTTCGCCAGGGGGCAAGAGACCCAGTACTTC.